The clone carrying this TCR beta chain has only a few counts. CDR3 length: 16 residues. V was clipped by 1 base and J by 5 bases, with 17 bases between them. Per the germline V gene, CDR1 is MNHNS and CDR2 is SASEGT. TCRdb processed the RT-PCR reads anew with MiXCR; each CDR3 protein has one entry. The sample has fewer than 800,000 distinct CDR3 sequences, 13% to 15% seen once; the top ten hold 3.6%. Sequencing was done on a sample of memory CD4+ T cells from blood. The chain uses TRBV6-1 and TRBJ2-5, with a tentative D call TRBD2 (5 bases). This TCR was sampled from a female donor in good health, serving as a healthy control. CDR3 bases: TGTGCCAGCAGTGAAGGATTTTTCGGGGATGGGGAGACCCAGTACTTC. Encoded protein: CASSEGFFGDGETQYF.